One sample yielded the 24 T cell receptor beta chains listed below, sequenced in a study of blood T cells in healthy people across ages. For the second PCR, which ran for about 7 to 12 cycles, a sample-barcoded 5' primer and a J-beta primer mix were used. TCRdb analysed the 5' RACE reads with MiXCR anew, one entry per CDR3 protein. The sample has roughly 1,800,000 distinct CDR3 sequences, approximately 50% seen once. Material: blood. The origin of the receptors is a woman in her 40s in good health.

This clonotype occurred a few times. This chain links TRBV27 with TRBJ2-7; 8 nucleotides line up with TRBD1. Germline V lookup: CDR1 MNHEY, CDR2 SMNVEV (reference sequence). This CDR3 region has 20 residues. V dropped 0 bases and J dropped 2; count of bases not matched to a gene: 18. The CDR3 spells CASSLSVGINRDRLTYEQYF. The CDR3 DNA is TGTGCCAGCAGTTTATCCGTTGGTATTAACCGGGACAGGCTCACCTACGAGCAGTACTTC.

The gene calls are TRBV11-2 and TRBJ2-7, with D possibly TRBD1 on 6 matching bases. This CDR3 contains 14 residues. Per the germline V gene, CDR1 is SGHAT and CDR2 is FQNNGV. V lost 6 bases to trimming and J lost 7 bases, with 19 bases between them. The CDR3 coding sequence is TGTGCCAGCAGACCGGACAGTACCGGCAATGAGCAGTACTTC. It yields the protein CASRPDSTGNEQYF.

V usage is TRBV7-2 and J usage is TRBJ2-1, with TRBD2 matching 11 bases. TRBJ2-7 explains the end of the DNA better; the J call may be wrong. The germline V gene encodes CDR1 SGHTA and CDR2 FQGNSA. CDR3 size: 20 residues. The CDR3 coding sequence is TGTGCCAGCAGGCTCCCGATTTCACTAGCGGGGGACCTCTCCTACAATGAGCAGTACTTC. Protein sequence: CASRLPISLAGDLSYNEQYF.

The rearrangement joins TRBV25-1 to TRBJ2-3; 9 positions agree with TRBD2. Germline V gene lookup returns CDR1 MGHDK and CDR2 SYGVNS. V lost 1 base, J lost 1 base, and 3 bases stayed unmatched. This CDR3 is 16 amino acids long. As DNA, the CDR3 is TGTGCCAGCAGTGAATCACAGCGGGGGGGCACAGATACGCAGTATTTT. Amino acids: CASSESQRGGTDTQYF.

This chain uses TRBV7-2 with TRBJ1-1, with D maybe TRBD1 (5 bases). This CDR3 has 15 residues. The V gene's germline CDR1 is SGHTA and CDR2 FQGNSA. Trimming removed 2 bases at V and 5 bases at J, with 15 bases between. CDR3 coding DNA: TGTGCCAGCAGCTTACGTGGGGCCGTAGGTACTGAAGCTTTCTTT. It codes for CASSLRGAVGTEAFF.

The chain couples TRBV7-8 to TRBJ2-3; D gene unclear. The CDR3 covers 13 residues. Between the trimmed V and J ends, which lost 6 bases and 10 bases, there was a span of 17 bases. CDR1 is SGHVS and CDR2 is FQNEAQ in the germline V gene. The CDR3 sequence: CASSFLGRKAQYF. As DNA, the CDR3 is TGTGCCAGCAGTTTCCTTGGTCGCAAGGCGCAGTATTTT.

This clonotype showed up just a few times. V usage is TRBV6-5 and J usage is TRBJ2-7; no firm D call. The germline gives CDR1 MNHEY, CDR2 SVGAGI. CDR3 size: 16 residues. V was shortened by 5 bases and J by 2 bases, with 19 bases between the two germline ends. The CDR3 nucleotides read TGTGCCAGCAGTAACCCCCGAAATTCAAAACCCTACGAGCAGTACTTC. Protein product: CASSNPRNSKPYEQYF.

This rearrangement joins TRBV28 to TRBJ2-1, with 9 bases identical to TRBD1. The CDR3 runs 15 residues. Trimming cost V 2 bases and J 5 bases; bases outside gene matches: 4. CDR1 and CDR2 from the germline V gene are MDHEN and SYDVKM. CDR3 residues: CASSLAGQGHNEQFF. CDR3 nucleotide sequence: TGTGCCAGCAGTTTAGCGGGACAGGGCCACAATGAGCAGTTCTTC.

A word on this clonotype: One junction end does not reproduce the germline sequence, and a read error may be involved. The V and J genes are TRBV28 and TRBJ2-7; D is possibly TRBD2 (5 bases). The CDR3 is made up of 12 amino acids. Germline values: CDR1 MDHEN, CDR2 SYDVKM. CDR3 bases: TGTGCCTGCAGTTTACGGGGTACCGAGCAGTACTTC. Its translation is CACSLRGTEQYF.

CDR3 residues: CSVQRVSYEQYF. In DNA form, the CDR3 reads TGCAGCGTACAAAGGGTGTCCTACGAGCAGTACTTC. The chain carries TRBV29-1 and TRBJ2-7; D gene unclear. Germline V gene lookup returns CDR1 SQVTM and CDR2 ANQGSEA. Trimming shortened V by 6 bases and J by 1 base, and 10 bases separated the two germline ends. This CDR3 region has 12 residues.

The chain joins TRBV3-1 to TRBJ2-3; the match to TRBD1 covers 9 bases. CDR1 LGHDT and CDR2 YNNKEL come from the germline V gene (reference sequence). The CDR3 runs 17 residues. Trimming removed 4 bases from V and 0 bases from J; junction bases left unmatched: 8. This CDR3 reads CASSLGQGQPSTDTQYF. The CDR3 DNA sequence: TGTGCCAGCAGCCTAGGACAGGGGCAACCTAGCACAGATACGCAGTATTTT.

CDR3 sequence (DNA): TGTGCCAGCAGCTCGGGACTAGCGGGGGACTACGAGCAGTACTTC. The encoded protein is CASSSGLAGDYEQYF. The rearrangement joins TRBV7-2 to TRBJ2-7; 14 bases are shared with TRBD2. The CDR3 loop spans 15 amino acids. The ends lost 4 bases at V and 3 bases at J; junction bases unmatched: 2. Germline CDR1 SGHTA, CDR2 FQGNSA.

This chain uses TRBV6-2 or TRBV6-3 with TRBJ1-2, with 9 bases aligning to TRBD1. Germline CDR1 is MNHEY and CDR2 is SVGEGT. V trimming: 5 bases; J trimming: 6 bases; junction bases outside the gene matches: 16. The CDR3 has 17 residues. The CDR3: CASSTPFTGGSSNGYTF. The CDR3 DNA sequence: TGTGCCAGCAGTACGCCATTCACAGGGGGCAGTAGCAATGGCTACACCTTC.

The gene calls are TRBV29-1 and TRBJ1-2; 8 nucleotides align to TRBD1. The germline V gene has CDR1 SQVTM and CDR2 ANQGSEA. This CDR3 region has 14 residues. After removal of 0 bases from V and 5 bases from J, the junction contained 5 bases not matched to a gene. The CDR3 loop reads CSVEDPGTGYGYTF. CDR3 DNA sequence: TGCAGCGTTGAAGACCCCGGGACAGGATATGGCTACACCTTC.

The genes are TRBV7-8 and TRBJ2-5; maybe TRBD1 (5 bases). Deletions cut 0 bases from V and 1 base from J, with 12 bases between. CDR1 is SGHVS and CDR2 is FQNEAQ in the germline V gene. The CDR3 extends over 16 amino acids. CDR3 protein: CASSLAGRATQETQYF. CDR3 DNA sequence: TGTGCCAGCAGCTTAGCCGGCAGGGCGACCCAAGAGACCCAGTACTTC.

The V gene is TRBV5-6, the J gene TRBJ2-7; 9 bases match TRBD1. V lost 5 bases and J lost 5; bases outside the gene matches: 14. Germline assignment: CDR1 SGHDT and CDR2 YYEEEE. The CDR3 extends over 16 amino acids. The CDR3, as DNA: TGTGCCAGCAGGCTGCGTGGGACAGGGTCCTTCCACGAGCAGTACTTC. The encoded protein is CASRLRGTGSFHEQYF.

V is TRBV18 and J is TRBJ2-7, with a possible D match to TRBD1 (6 bases). V dropped 5 bases and J dropped 3 bases, with 14 bases sitting between them. From germline, CDR1 is KGHSH and CDR2 LQKENI. The CDR3 sequence is 14 residues long. CDR3 DNA sequence: TGTGCCAGCTCATCCGGACAGTCCGTCTACGAGCAGTACTTC. Translating it yields CASSSGQSVYEQYF.

The chain carries TRBV5-1 and TRBJ1-2, with 7 bases that match TRBD1. Germline CDR1 is SGHRS and CDR2 is YFSETQ. J lost 9 bases, V lost 0 bases, and 17 bases had no gene match. This CDR3 is built from 17 residues. The CDR3 DNA sequence: TGCGCCAGCAGCTTGGGCTCCGGGACAGAATCCCTCGGGAGCTACACCTTC. Its translation: CASSLGSGTESLGSYTF.

This clonotype occurred a few times. The rearrangement uses TRBV7-2 and TRBJ2-7; 7 bases line up with TRBD2. The CDR3 extends over 15 amino acids. V was pared by 1 base and J by 3 bases, with 6 bases of the junction left unmatched. Germline CDR1 reads SGHTA; CDR2 reads FQGNSA. The CDR3, as DNA: TGTGCCAGCAGCTTAGAATCGGCGGGGGTCTACGAGCAGTACTTC. Translated: CASSLESAGVYEQYF.

The rearrangement joins TRBV6-2 or TRBV6-3 to TRBJ2-3, with D hard to call. Germline V gene sequence: CDR1 MNHEY, CDR2 SVGEGT. There are 15 residues in the CDR3. The V and J ends lost 8 bases and 8 bases respectively, with 23 bases between them. This chain's CDR3 is CASEVGDSPRGTQYF. The DNA for the CDR3 is TGTGCCAGCGAGGTAGGAGACTCCCCTCGAGGTACGCAGTATTTT.

The J gene is TRBJ1-5, the V gene TRBV27, with D maybe TRBD1 (6 bases). V shed 4 bases and J shed 0 bases, with 13 bases lying between them. CDR3 length equals 16 residues. Germline V gene data show CDR1 as MNHEY and CDR2 as SMNVEV (reference sequence). CDR3 protein: CASSSRGGHSNQPQHF. The CDR3 DNA reads TGTGCCAGCAGTTCCAGGGGTGGGCATAGCAATCAGCCCCAGCATTTT.

V and J are TRBV6-5 and TRBJ2-5, with 7 bases aligning to TRBD2. The CDR3 covers 15 residues. CDR1 MNHEY and CDR2 SVGAGI come from the germline V gene. J lost 2 bases, V lost 6 bases, and 9 bases had no gene match. DNA of the CDR3: TGTGCCAGCAGCCCGGCGGCTAGCGGACAAGAGACCCAGTACTTC. Translation: CASSPAASGQETQYF.

This chain connects TRBV28 to TRBJ2-6; D is unresolved. From germline, CDR1 is MDHEN and CDR2 SYDVKM. V gave up 3 bases and J gave up 0 bases, with 9 bases separating them. The CDR3 is made up of 16 amino acids. In DNA, the CDR3 is TGTGCCAGCAGTTTTTTGCACCGCTCTGGGGCCAACGTCCTGACTTTC. As protein: CASSFLHRSGANVLTF.

Here the CDR3 DNA reads TGTGCCACCTCGCCGTCACAAGAGACCCAGTACTTC. This sequence encodes CATSPSQETQYF. This chain joins TRBV10-3 and TRBJ2-5; no reliable D call. V lost 10 bases and J 2 bases, leaving 11 bases between the germline ends. CDR1 ENHRY and CDR2 SYGVKD come from the germline V gene. The CDR3 extends over 12 amino acids.